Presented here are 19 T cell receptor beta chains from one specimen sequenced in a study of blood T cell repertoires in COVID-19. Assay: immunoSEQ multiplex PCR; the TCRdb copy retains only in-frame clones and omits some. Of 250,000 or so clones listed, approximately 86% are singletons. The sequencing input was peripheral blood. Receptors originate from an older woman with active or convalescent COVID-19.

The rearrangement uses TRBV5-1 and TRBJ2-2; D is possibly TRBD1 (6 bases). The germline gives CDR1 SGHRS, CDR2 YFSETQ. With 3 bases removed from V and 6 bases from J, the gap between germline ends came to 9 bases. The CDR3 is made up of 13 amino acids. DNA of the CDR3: TGCGCCAGCAGCTCAGGACAGTCCGGGGAGCTGTTTTTT. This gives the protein CASSSGQSGELFF.

In nucleotides, the CDR3 is TGTGCCAGCACCACGGAGGGGCCCCTGGCTGAAGCTTTCTTT. Translated, it gives CASTTEGPLAEAFF. This chain uses TRBV5-6 with TRBJ1-1; D is perhaps TRBD1 (5 bases). This CDR3 spans 14 amino acids. Germline-derived CDR1 and CDR2 are SGHDT and YYEEEE. Trimming stripped 6 bases from V and 6 bases from J, with 18 bases between.

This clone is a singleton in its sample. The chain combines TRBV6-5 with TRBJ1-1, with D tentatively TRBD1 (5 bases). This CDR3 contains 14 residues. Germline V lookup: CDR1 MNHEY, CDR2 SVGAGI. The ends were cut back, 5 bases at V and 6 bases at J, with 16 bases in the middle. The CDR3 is CASSPRRGGAEAFF. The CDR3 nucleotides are TGTGCCAGCAGTCCCCGGAGGGGAGGCGCTGAAGCTTTCTTT.

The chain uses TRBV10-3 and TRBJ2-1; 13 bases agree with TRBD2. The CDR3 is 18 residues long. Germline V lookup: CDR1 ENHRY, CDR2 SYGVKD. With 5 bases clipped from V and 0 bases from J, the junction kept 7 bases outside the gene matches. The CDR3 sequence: CAISKGLAGSSSYNEQFF. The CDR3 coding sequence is TGTGCCATCAGTAAGGGACTAGCGGGGAGTAGCTCCTACAATGAGCAGTTCTTC.

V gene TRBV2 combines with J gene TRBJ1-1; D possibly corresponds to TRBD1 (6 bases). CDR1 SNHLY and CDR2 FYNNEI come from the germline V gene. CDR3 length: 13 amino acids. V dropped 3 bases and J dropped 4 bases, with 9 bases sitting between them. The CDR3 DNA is TGTGCCAGCAGTGAGCAGGGGATCACTGAAGCTTTCTTT. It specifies CASSEQGITEAFF.

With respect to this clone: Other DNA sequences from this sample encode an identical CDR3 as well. CDR3 amino acids: CASSIGVSGNTIYF. DNA of the CDR3: TGTGCCAGTAGTATAGGCGTCTCTGGAAACACCATATATTTT. This rearrangement joins TRBV19 to TRBJ1-3; D remains ambiguous. The V end was cut by 1 base, the J end by 0 bases, with 4 bases between. Germline assignment: CDR1 LNHDA and CDR2 SQIVND (reference sequence). CDR3 length: 14 amino acids.

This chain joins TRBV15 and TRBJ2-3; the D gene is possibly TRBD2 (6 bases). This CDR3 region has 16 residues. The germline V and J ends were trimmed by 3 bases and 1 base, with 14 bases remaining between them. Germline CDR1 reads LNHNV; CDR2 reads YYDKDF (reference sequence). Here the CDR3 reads CATSRGERAGTDTQYF. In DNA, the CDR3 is TGTGCCACCAGCAGGGGGGAGCGGGCCGGCACAGATACGCAGTATTTT.

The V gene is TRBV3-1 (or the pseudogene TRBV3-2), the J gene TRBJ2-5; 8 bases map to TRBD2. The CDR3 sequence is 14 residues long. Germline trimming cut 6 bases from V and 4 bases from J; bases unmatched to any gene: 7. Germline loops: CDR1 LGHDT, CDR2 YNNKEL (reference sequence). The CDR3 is CASSTRGAGETQYF. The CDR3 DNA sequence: TGTGCCAGCAGTACGCGGGGGGCGGGAGAGACCCAGTACTTC.

CDR3 bases: TGCAGTGCCAGGTCGACCACTGAAGCTTTCTTT. Translation gives CSARSTTEAFF. The chain uses TRBV20-1 and TRBJ1-1; no clear D. This CDR3 has 11 residues. Between the trimmed V and J ends, which lost 6 bases and 4 bases, there was a span of 9 bases. Germline lookup yields CDR1 DFQATT and CDR2 SNEGSKA (reference sequence).

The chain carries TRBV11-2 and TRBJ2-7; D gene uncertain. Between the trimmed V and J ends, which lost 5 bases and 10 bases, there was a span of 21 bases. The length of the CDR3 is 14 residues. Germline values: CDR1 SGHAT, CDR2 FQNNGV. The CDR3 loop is CASSQLRVGSLQYF. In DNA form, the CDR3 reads TGTGCCAGCAGCCAACTAAGAGTGGGTTCACTCCAGTACTTC.

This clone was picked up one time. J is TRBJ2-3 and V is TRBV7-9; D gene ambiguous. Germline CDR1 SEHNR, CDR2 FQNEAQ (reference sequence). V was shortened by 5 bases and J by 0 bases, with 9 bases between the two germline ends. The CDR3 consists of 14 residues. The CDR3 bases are TGTGCCAGCAGCCGCAGGTCTAGCACAGATACGCAGTATTTT. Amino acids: CASSRRSSTDTQYF.

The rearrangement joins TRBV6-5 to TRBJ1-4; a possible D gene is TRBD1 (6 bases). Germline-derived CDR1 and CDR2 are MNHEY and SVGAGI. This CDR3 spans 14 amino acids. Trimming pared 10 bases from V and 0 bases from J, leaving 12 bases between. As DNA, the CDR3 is TGTGCCACGTTGGGACATCCAACTAATGAAAAACTGTTTTTT. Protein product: CATLGHPTNEKLFF.

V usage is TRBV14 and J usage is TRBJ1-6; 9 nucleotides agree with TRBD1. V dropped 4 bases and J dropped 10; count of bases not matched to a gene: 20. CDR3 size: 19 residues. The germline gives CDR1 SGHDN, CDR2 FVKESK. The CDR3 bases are TGTGCCAGCAGCCCAACCAGAACGCCCGGGACAGGGTCTGTATCACCCCTCCACTTT. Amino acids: CASSPTRTPGTGSVSPLHF.

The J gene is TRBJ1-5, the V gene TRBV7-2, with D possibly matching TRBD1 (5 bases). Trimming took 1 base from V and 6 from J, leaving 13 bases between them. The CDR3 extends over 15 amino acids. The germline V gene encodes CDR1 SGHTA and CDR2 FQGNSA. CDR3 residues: CASSLDPGRAQPQHF. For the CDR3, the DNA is TGTGCCAGCAGCTTAGATCCAGGGCGAGCTCAGCCCCAGCATTTT.

The CDR3 loop reads CASSSGPANEKLFF. The CDR3 coding sequence is TGTGCCAGCAGCTCAGGGCCTGCAAACGAAAAACTGTTTTTT. The J gene is TRBJ1-4, the V gene TRBV7-2, with D possibly being TRBD1 (5 bases). V was pared by 4 bases and J by 8 bases, with 14 bases between. The germline CDR1 and CDR2 sequences are SGHTA and FQGNSA. There are 14 residues in the CDR3.

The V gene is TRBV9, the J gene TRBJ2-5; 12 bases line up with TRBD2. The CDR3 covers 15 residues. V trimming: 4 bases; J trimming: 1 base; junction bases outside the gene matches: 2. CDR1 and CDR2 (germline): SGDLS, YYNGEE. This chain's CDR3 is CASSTLAGGQETQYF. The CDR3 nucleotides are TGTGCCAGCAGCACACTAGCGGGGGGCCAAGAGACCCAGTACTTC.

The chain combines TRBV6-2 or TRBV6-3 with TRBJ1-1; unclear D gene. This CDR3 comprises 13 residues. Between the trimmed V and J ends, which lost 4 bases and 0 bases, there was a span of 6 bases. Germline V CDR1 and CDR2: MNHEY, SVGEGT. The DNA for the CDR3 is TGTGCCAGCAGTTTTTCAATGAACACTGAAGCTTTCTTT. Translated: CASSFSMNTEAFF.

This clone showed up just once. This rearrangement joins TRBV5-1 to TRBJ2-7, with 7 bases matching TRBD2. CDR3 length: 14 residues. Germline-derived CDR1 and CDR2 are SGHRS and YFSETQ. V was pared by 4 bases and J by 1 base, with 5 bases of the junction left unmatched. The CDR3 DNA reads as TGCGCCAGCAGCACCCAGGGAGGGTCCTACGAGCAGTACTTC. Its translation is CASSTQGGSYEQYF. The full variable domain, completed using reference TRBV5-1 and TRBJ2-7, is KAGVTQTPRYLIKTRGQQVTLSCSPISGHRSVSWYQQTPGQGLQFLFEYFSETQRNKGNFPGRFSGRQFSNSRSEMNVSTLELGDSALYLCASSTQGGSYEQYFGPGTRLTVT.

This CDR3 reads CASKEPGGAGAEAFF. CDR3 bases: TGTGCCAGTAAAGAACCAGGGGGCGCGGGGGCTGAAGCTTTCTTT. The chain has TRBV19 and TRBJ1-1, with 8 bases that match TRBD1. The germline gives CDR1 LNHDA, CDR2 SQIVND (reference sequence). This CDR3 region has 15 residues. Trimming cost V 7 bases and J 6 bases; bases outside gene matches: 13.